This T cell receptor (beta chain) was identified in a study of blood T cell repertoires in COVID-19. Study details: The United States, Italy and Spain were the sources of the acute and convalescent COVID-19 samples.

Original processing methods: The authors estimated nucleated cell counts from reference gene primer amplification. Data came from immunoSEQ multiplex PCR; TCRdb stores just in-frame clones and leaves some out. That table gives V, J and clone size, and the DNA gave D and trimming. The sample yields around 150,000 clones, under 85% seen once. Germline trimming cut 4 bases from V and 5 bases from J; bases unmatched to any gene: 7. The CDR3 loop spans 14 amino acids. The germline V gene encodes CDR1 SGHTS and CDR2 YDEGEE. The chain uses TRBV5-8 and TRBJ2-3; 7 bases fit TRBD1. Sequencing was done on a sample of peripheral blood. This clonotype originated in a woman over 75 with acute or convalescent COVID-19. The CDR3 loop is CASSQRTGVDTQYF. In nucleotides, the CDR3 is TGTGCCAGCAGCCAGAGGACAGGAGTAGATACGCAGTATTTT.